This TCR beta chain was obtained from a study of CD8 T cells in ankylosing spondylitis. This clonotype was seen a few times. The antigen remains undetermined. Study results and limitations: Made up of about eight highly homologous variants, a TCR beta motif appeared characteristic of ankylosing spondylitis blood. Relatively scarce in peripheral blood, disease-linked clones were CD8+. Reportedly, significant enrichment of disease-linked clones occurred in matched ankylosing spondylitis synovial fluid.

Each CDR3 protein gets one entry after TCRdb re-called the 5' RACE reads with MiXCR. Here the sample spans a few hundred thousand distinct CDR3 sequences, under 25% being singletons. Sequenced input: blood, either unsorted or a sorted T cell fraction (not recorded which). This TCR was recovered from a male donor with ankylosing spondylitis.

The CDR3 loop is CASSYSIRTTNYGYTF. CDR3 bases: TGTGCCAGCAGTTACTCGATTCGGACAACTAACTATGGCTACACCTTC. The chain links TRBV6-5 to TRBJ1-2, with a possible D match to TRBD1 (5 bases). The germline V gene has CDR1 MNHEY and CDR2 SVGAGI. V was pared by 0 bases and J by 0 bases, with 11 bases between. The CDR3 runs to 16 residues.